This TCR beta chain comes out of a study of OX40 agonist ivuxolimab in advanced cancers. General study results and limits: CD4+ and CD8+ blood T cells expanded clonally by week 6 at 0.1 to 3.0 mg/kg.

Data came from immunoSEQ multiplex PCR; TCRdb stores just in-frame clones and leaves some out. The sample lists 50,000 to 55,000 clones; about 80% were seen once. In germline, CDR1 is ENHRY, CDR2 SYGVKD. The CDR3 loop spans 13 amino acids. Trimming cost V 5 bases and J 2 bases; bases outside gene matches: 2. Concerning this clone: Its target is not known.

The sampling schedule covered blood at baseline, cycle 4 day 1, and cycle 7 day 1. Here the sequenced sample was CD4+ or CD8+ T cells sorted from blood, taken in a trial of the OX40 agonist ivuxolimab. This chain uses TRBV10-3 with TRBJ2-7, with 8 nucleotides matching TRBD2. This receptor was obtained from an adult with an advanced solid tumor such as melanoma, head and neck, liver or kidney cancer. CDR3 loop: CAISSTSAYEQYF. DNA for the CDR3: TGTGCCATCAGTTCGACTAGCGCCTACGAGCAGTACTTC.